The rows below give T cell receptor beta chains drawn from one sample of a study of T cell repertoires in cytomegalovirus infection. Using its own MiXCR run on the reads, TCRdb lists one record per CDR3 protein. The profile covers over 450,000 distinct CDR3 sequences, with about 11% appearing a single time and roughly 10% taken by the ten largest. The sequenced material came from PBMCs. The receptors stem from a human donor in good health (CMV status not recorded). Some clones in this sample may be carry-over from other donors' samples. Both conserved end residues are part of each CDR3. The D gene is left open where the match is weak. Clone size is stated in some rows and not others, as once, few, many or a class when expanded.

TRBD1,TRBV29-1,TRBJ2-4,NA,CSVSHRGDIQYF,TGCAGCGTATCTCACAGGGGGGACATTCAGTACTTC
NA,TRBV2,TRBJ1-1,few,CASSKPQAPDTEAFF,TGTGCCAGCAGTAAACCACAGGCCCCGGACACTGAAGCTTTCTTT
TRBD1,TRBV20-1,TRBJ1-1,NA,CSATGQGARSTEAFF,TGCAGTGCTACAGGACAGGGGGCTAGAAGCACTGAAGCTTTCTTT
NA,TRBV19,TRBJ1-1,NA,CDSTQPGLAVPEAFF,TGTGACAGTACCCAACCGGGACTTGCGGTCCCTGAAGCTTTCTTT
NA,TRBV5-1,TRBJ2-5,NA,CASTFDQETQYF,TGCGCCAGCACCTTCGACCAAGAGACCCAGTACTTC
TRBD2,TRBV11-2,TRBJ2-7,many,CASSLPPGLAYEQYF,TGTGCCAGCAGCCTGCCCCCGGGACTAGCTTACGAGCAGTACTTC
TRBD1,TRBV7-8,TRBJ1-4,many,CASSTNRGGVEKLFF,TGTGCCAGCAGCACGAACAGGGGTGGGGTTGAAAAACTGTTTTTT
NA,TRBV6-4,TRBJ2-7,few,CASQQCYEQYF,TGTGCCAGTCAGCAGTGCTACGAGCAGTACTTC
TRBD1,TRBV4-1,TRBJ2-2,many,CASSQDEKDRVSGELFF,TGCGCCAGCAGCCAAGATGAAAAGGACAGGGTATCCGGGGAGCTGTTTTTT
NA,TRBV7-2,TRBJ1-1,many,CASSFSVNTEAFF,TGTGCCAGCAGCTTTTCAGTAAACACTGAAGCTTTCTTT
NA,TRBV7-8,TRBJ2-1,many,CASSLDPRANEQFF,TGTGCCAGCAGCTTAGACCCCCGGGCGAATGAGCAGTTCTTC
NA,TRBV7-2,TRBJ2-1,many,CASSLGQGGYEQFF,TGTGCCAGCAGCTTAGGCCAAGGGGGATATGAGCAGTTCTTC
TRBD1,TRBV7-3,TRBJ2-1,NA,CASSPGTGVSDEQFF,TGTGCCAGCAGCCCAGGGACAGGGGTGTCCGATGAGCAGTTCTTC
NA,TRBV4-2,TRBJ1-2,many,CASSQEDATTDYGYTF,TGTGCCAGCAGCCAAGAAGACGCGACAACTGATTATGGCTACACCTTC
NA,TRBV25-1,TRBJ1-5,few,CASSGSLGQGNQPQHF,TGTGCCAGCAGTGGATCCCTAGGGCAGGGCAATCAGCCCCAGCATTTT
NA,TRBV9,TRBJ2-7,many,CASSRGGVPYEQYF,TGTGCCAGCAGTAGAGGAGGTGTCCCCTACGAGCAGTACTTC
NA,TRBV28,TRBJ1-5,many,CASTRLPGLQASRGNQPQHF,TGTGCCAGCACCAGGCTCCCGGGACTTCAGGCTAGCAGGGGCAATCAGCCCCAGCATTTT
NA,TRBV2,TRBJ2-5,many,CASSFGKETQYF,TGTGCCAGCAGTTTTGGAAAAGAGACCCAGTACTTC
NA,TRBV12-3/TRBV12-4,TRBJ2-2,many,CASVSRYLNTGELFF,TGTGCCAGCGTCTCACGGTACCTGAACACCGGGGAGCTGTTTTTT
TRBD2,TRBV6-4,TRBJ2-5,many,CARRFWRSEAGVQETQYF,TGTGCCAGGAGGTTCTGGCGAAGCGAAGCGGGGGTGCAAGAGACCCAGTACTTC
TRBD2,TRBV20-1,TRBJ2-1,many,CSAVTSGRFYNEQFF,TGCAGTGCTGTGACTAGCGGGAGGTTCTACAATGAGCAGTTCTTC
NA,TRBV28,TRBJ2-2,few,CASSLNRDWAGELFF,TGTGCCAGCAGTTTAAATCGAGACTGGGCCGGGGAGCTGTTTTTT
NA,TRBV5-4,TRBJ2-7,few,CASSFGGDTYEQYF,TGTGCCAGCAGCTTCGGCGGGGATACCTACGAGCAGTACTTC
TRBD1,TRBV20-1,TRBJ1-1,many,CSARQGNAEAFF,TGCAGTGCACGACAGGGGAATGCTGAAGCTTTCTTT
NA,TRBV7-6,TRBJ2-7,many,CASSFYPGAGVPYEQYF,TGTGCCAGCAGCTTCTACCCGGGGGCGGGAGTTCCCTACGAGCAGTACTTC
TRBD1,TRBV3-1,TRBJ1-2,NA,CASSLKVSGGYGYTF,TGTGCCAGCAGCCTAAAAGTCTCAGGGGGATATGGCTACACCTTC
NA,TRBV13,TRBJ2-6,NA,CASSLYNSGANVLTF,TGTGCCAGCAGCTTATACAACTCTGGGGCCAACGTCCTGACTTTC
NA,TRBV7-9,TRBJ1-2,many,CASSLVGVNYGYTF,TGTGCCAGCAGCTTAGTGGGAGTGAACTATGGCTACACCTTC
TRBD2,TRBV12-3/TRBV12-4,TRBJ2-5,many,CASSWGGEQETQYF,TGTGCCAGCAGTTGGGGGGGTGAACAAGAGACCCAGTACTTC
NA,TRBV12-3/TRBV12-4,TRBJ1-3,many,CASRSALGRDGGNTIYF,TGTGCCAGCAGAAGCGCTCTAGGTCGTGACGGAGGAAACACCATATATTTT
NA,TRBV29-1,TRBJ1-1,NA,CSVAVRLSNTEAFF,TGCAGCGTTGCAGTCAGGCTATCGAACACTGAAGCTTTCTTT
TRBD1,TRBV19,TRBJ1-6,many,CASSTRTGAGSPLHF,TGTGCCAGTAGTACCCGGACAGGGGCTGGATCACCCCTCCACTTT
NA,TRBV10-3,TRBJ1-1,many,CAISESRTEAFF,TGTGCCATCAGTGAGTCGAGAACTGAAGCTTTCTTT
TRBD1,TRBV27,TRBJ1-5,many,CASSFSGGHQPQHF,TGTGCCAGCAGTTTCTCAGGGGGGCATCAGCCCCAGCATTTT
NA,TRBV10-3,TRBJ2-7,NA,CAISLQGWRSYEQYF,TGTGCCATCAGTCTCCAGGGCTGGAGATCCTACGAGCAGTACTTC
NA,TRBV29-1,TRBJ1-1,many,CSVSPGQGRSTEAFF,TGCAGCGTTTCGCCCGGGCAGGGGAGGAGCACTGAAGCTTTCTTT
NA,TRBV19,TRBJ1-5,few,CASSPLVPYSNQPQHF,TGTGCCAGTAGTCCGTTAGTTCCTTATAGCAATCAGCCCCAGCATTTT
NA,TRBV20-1,TRBJ1-1,many,CSASGRLNTEAFF,TGCAGTGCTAGCGGGCGATTGAACACTGAAGCTTTCTTT
TRBD2,TRBV7-2,TRBJ2-1,many,CASSLAYSGNYNEQFF,TGTGCCAGCAGCTTAGCGTATAGCGGGAACTACAATGAGCAGTTCTTC
TRBD1,TRBV23-1,TRBJ2-7,NA,CASSHTIPGQYEQYF,TGCGCCAGCAGTCATACCATTCCGGGACAGTACGAGCAGTACTTC
NA,TRBV7-6,TRBJ2-6,many,CASSLATSLGAGANVLTF,TGTGCCAGCAGCTTAGCCACCTCCCTAGGGGCTGGGGCCAACGTCCTGACTTTC
TRBD1,TRBV28,TRBJ1-2,few,CASLRDRLYGYTF,TGTGCCAGCCTCCGGGACAGACTTTATGGCTACACCTTC
NA,TRBV28,TRBJ2-7,many,CASRDFRDTYYEQYF,TGTGCCAGTCGAGATTTTCGGGACACCTACTACGAGCAGTACTTC
TRBD2,TRBV5-1,TRBJ2-3,NA,CASSLSPAGAGTDTQYF,TGCGCCAGCAGCTTGAGTCCAGCGGGGGCGGGTACAGATACGCAGTATTTT
NA,TRBV5-5,TRBJ2-3,many,CASSPTAGTTDTQYF,TGTGCCAGCAGCCCAACAGCGGGTACGACAGATACGCAGTATTTT